This T cell receptor beta chain was identified in a study of tissue T cells after allogeneic stem cell transplantation. Study as a whole: Samples with visible lymphocytes on H&E were prioritized for sequencing.

Non-transplant comparator patients with other cancers had at least five gastrointestinal samples and no known gastrointestinal disease. The V end lost 4 bases, the J end lost 0 bases, and 12 bases lay between the germline ends. From germline, CDR1 is LGHNA and CDR2 YNFKEQ. The CDR3 contains 16 residues. Libraries were prepared by immunoSEQ multiplex PCR; TCRdb keeps only in-frame clonotypes and omits some of them. The sample shows just over 4,000 clones, about two thirds of them seen only once. The TCR sequence derives from a female donor older than 55 with lung cancer. The J gene is TRBJ1-4, the V gene TRBV4-2; D remains ambiguous. Sequenced here: tissue from the esophagus, sampled at autopsy. CDR3 DNA sequence: TGTGCCAGCAGCCCCCGTGGCGCTGCAACTAATGAAAAACTGTTTTTT. This codes for CASSPRGAATNEKLFF.